A selection of T cell receptor beta chains follows, all from one sample in a study of T cell responses to AZD1222 COVID-19 vaccine. Produced via immunoSEQ multiplex PCR; TCRdb's table is partial and in-frame only. Of under 170,000 clones listed, 94% are singletons. The material sequenced was peripheral blood, taken on day 0 of AZD1222 vaccination. These receptors came from an adult in good health. CDR3s include the opening cysteine and the closing phenylalanine or tryptophan. A D gene is named only where the DNA matches it firmly. Clone size is given for some rows only: seen once, a few or many times, or a class if the clone is expanded.

clone_size | j_call | d_call | v_call | cdr3_nt | cdr3_aa
. | TRBJ2-3 | . | TRBV7-8 | TGTGCCAGCCGCCGTTTTGTCGGGGACACAGATACGCAGTATTTT | CASRRFVGDTDTQYF
. | TRBJ1-1 | . | TRBV19 | TGTGCCAGTAGTATAAGTCCTCCTGGCAACACTGAAGCTTTCTTT | CASSISPPGNTEAFF
once | TRBJ1-4 | . | TRBV28 | TGTGCCAGCACCACCGCCAGGGCAGGACGACCTAATGAAAAACTGTTTTTT | CASTTARAGRPNEKLFF
. | TRBJ2-2 | . | TRBV10-3 | TGTGCCATCAGTGCCCCAGGTCCCCGGGAGCTGTTTTTT | CAISAPGPRELFF
once | TRBJ2-3 | TRBD1 | TRBV6-5 | TGTGCCAGCAGTTACGGGGACAGGCAAGATACGCAGTATTTT | CASSYGDRQDTQYF
. | TRBJ2-4 | . | TRBV11-3 | TGTGCCAGCAGCCCCCCTGGAGGTAGCGAGAACTTC | CASSPPGGSENF
. | TRBJ2-2 | . | TRBV27 | TGTGCCAGCAGTCCGGGCTGGGAGCTGTTTTTT | CASSPGWELFF
. | TRBJ2-1 | TRBD2 | TRBV7-9 | TGTGCCAGCAGCTTGGGGGGGACTACAAAAACGGAGCAGTTCTTC | CASSLGGTTKTEQFF
once | TRBJ1-6 | . | TRBV5-6 | TGTGCCAGCAGCTGGGACACTCGGACCTCACCCCTCCACTTT | CASSWDTRTSPLHF
. | TRBJ1-1 | . | TRBV7-9 | TGTGCCAGCAGCTTGGGTGGGGGCACTGAAGCTTTCTTT | CASSLGGGTEAFF
. | TRBJ2-5 | . | TRBV18 | TGTGCCAGCTCACCACCGGGGGGCGCTTTCCAAGAGACCCAGTACTTC | CASSPPGGAFQETQYF
. | TRBJ1-2 | TRBD1 | TRBV2 | TGTGCCAGTCAACCCCGGGACAGCGCTACCCATGGCTACACCTTC | CASQPRDSATHGYTF
. | TRBJ1-6 | TRBD1 | TRBV9 | TGTGCCAGCAGCGTAGGACAGGGGGATAATTCACCCCTCCACTTT | CASSVGQGDNSPLHF
once | TRBJ2-2 | . | TRBV19 | TGTGCCAGTAGTATAGATAGGGGCGCGAACACCGGGGAGCTGTTTTTT | CASSIDRGANTGELFF
once | TRBJ1-2 | TRBD1 | TRBV7-2 | TGTGCCAGCAGTCCCGACAGGGGCTATGGCTACACCTTC | CASSPDRGYGYTF
once | TRBJ2-4 | . | TRBV18 | TGTGCCAGCTCAGGACCAACCCCAGCCAAAAACATTCAGTACTTC | CASSGPTPAKNIQYF
. | TRBJ1-3 | . | TRBV27 | TGTGCCAGCAGGCGGGGCTATGACTCTGGAAACACCATATATTTT | CASRRGYDSGNTIYF
. | TRBJ1-5 | TRBD1 | TRBV7-2 | TGTGCCAGCAGCTTAGCGCGTTTAGGACAGGGGTATCAGCCCCAGCATTTT | CASSLARLGQGYQPQHF
. | TRBJ2-1 | TRBD2 | TRBV11-2 | TGTGCCAGCAGCTCCCCCCTCGAAACTAGCGGGAGGGCCTACAATGAGCAGTTCTTC | CASSSPLETSGRAYNEQFF
. | TRBJ2-2 | . | TRBV6-5 | TGTGCCAGCAGTTACTCTCCCGGACTAAACACCGGGGAGCTGTTTTTT | CASSYSPGLNTGELFF
. | TRBJ1-4 | . | TRBV13 | TGTGCCAGCAGCTCCACCTGGGGGGGACCACGTCTGAAACTGTTTTTT | CASSSTWGGPRLKLFF
. | TRBJ2-1 | TRBD2 | TRBV5-8 | TGTGCCAGCAGCTTTGGGCTAGCGGGGCCGTACAATGAGCAGTTCTTC | CASSFGLAGPYNEQFF
. | TRBJ1-3 | . | TRBV5-1 | TGCGCCAGCAGCTTTGCGGGGCGGGGAACCATATATTTT | CASSFAGRGTIYF
. | TRBJ2-1 | TRBD2 | TRBV20-1 | TGCAGTGCTAGTCTGGCGGGAGTAGTCAATGAGCAGTTCTTC | CSASLAGVVNEQFF
. | TRBJ1-6 | TRBD1 | TRBV7-2 | TGTGCCAGCAGCCTCGGACAGGATAATTCACCCCTCCACTTT | CASSLGQDNSPLHF
. | TRBJ2-2 | TRBD2 | TRBV10-3 | TGTGCCATCAGTGGGACTAGCGGGGGGTCAATAACGAACACCGGGGAGCTGTTTTTT | CAISGTSGGSITNTGELFF
. | TRBJ2-1 | TRBD2 | TRBV5-1 | TGCGCCAGCAGCCCGACCAACAGGGGACTAGCGTTGAATGAGCAGTTCTTC | CASSPTNRGLALNEQFF
once | TRBJ1-2 | TRBD1 | TRBV11-2 | TGTGCCAGCAGCTTGGACAGGAACTATGGCTACACCTTC | CASSLDRNYGYTF
. | TRBJ2-5 | . | TRBV24-1 | TGTGCCACCAGTGATTTGGGGGGTCCCCCGCCAGGGACCCAGTACTTC | CATSDLGGPPPGTQYF
. | TRBJ2-5 | TRBD2 | TRBV11-3 | TGTGCCAGCAGCCAGCGGGGGGCGGATAAAGAGACCCAGTACTTC | CASSQRGADKETQYF
. | TRBJ1-2 | . | TRBV28 | TGTGCCAGCAGTCTGACAGTCGAAGGACCTGGCTACACCTTC | CASSLTVEGPGYTF
. | TRBJ1-1 | TRBD1 | TRBV6-5 | TGTGCCAGCAGGTCAGACAGGGGCGATGAAGCTTTCTTT | CASRSDRGDEAFF
. | TRBJ2-1 | . | TRBV7-9 | TGTGCCAGCAGCTCCACCGCAGGGCCCCCCTACAATGAGCAGTTCTTC | CASSSTAGPPYNEQFF
. | TRBJ1-5 | TRBD1 | TRBV30 | TGTGCCTGGAGTGGAATGGACAGGGATCAGCCCCAGCATTTT | CAWSGMDRDQPQHF
. | TRBJ2-1 | TRBD2 | TRBV3-1/TRBV3-2 | TGTGCCAGCAGCCAAGTGGGGACTAGGGGATCTGGTGAGCAGTTCTTC | CASSQVGTRGSGEQFF
. | TRBJ1-4 | . | TRBV30 | TGTGCCTGGAGTGTAGGCCCCGAAAAACTGTTTTTT | CAWSVGPEKLFF
once | TRBJ1-2 | TRBD1 | TRBV7-9 | TGTGCCAGCAGCATGACAGGGTTCATCTTAGAGGGCTACACCTTC | CASSMTGFILEGYTF